A selection of T cell receptor beta chains follows, all from one sample in a study of PD-L1 blockade in urothelial cancer. The repertoire was sequenced with immunoSEQ multiplex PCR; TCRdb's copy has only in-frame clones and lacks some. This sample yields tens of thousands of clones, of which about a third are seen a single time; about 8.9% belongs to the top ten. This sample comprised tumor tissue, obtained before atezolizumab (anti-PD-L1) treatment. The receptor source for this set is a man aged 60-69 years with urothelial cancer. The CDR3 runs from the conserved cysteine through the conserved F or W. The D gene is left open where the match is weak. Clone size, where shown, is once, few, many, or a class for clones that have expanded.

v_call	d_call	clone_size	j_call	cdr3_aa	cdr3_nt
TRBV9	.	.	TRBJ2-1	CASSEEGFGGNEQFF	TGTGCCAGCAGTGAAGAGGGGTTCGGTGGTAATGAGCAGTTCTTC
TRBV18	TRBD1	few	TRBJ2-1	CASSESIGQGNNEQFF	TGTGCCAGCTCAGAATCTATCGGACAGGGTAACAATGAGCAGTTCTTC
TRBV28	TRBD2	.	TRBJ2-3	CVTAGGSTDTQYF	TGTGTAACAGCGGGAGGGAGCACAGATACGCAGTATTTT
TRBV11-3	.	many	TRBJ1-2	CASSFFSGDYGYTF	TGTGCCAGCAGCTTTTTCTCCGGCGACTATGGCTACACCTTC
TRBV6-8	.	few	TRBJ2-7	CATRQDSYEQYF	TGTGCCACAAGACAGGATTCCTACGAGCAGTACTTC
TRBV5-1	.	.	TRBJ2-4	CASSWGGSAKNIQYF	TGCGCCAGCAGCTGGGGAGGATCGGCCAAAAACATTCAGTACTTC
TRBV12-5	.	.	TRBJ1-1	CASTSGRQGTLNTEAFF	TGTGCCAGCACCTCGGGAAGGCAGGGGACTCTAAACACTGAAGCTTTCTTT
TRBV19	TRBD1	medium-sized	TRBJ2-5	CASGNHRGQETQYF	TGTGCCAGTGGGAACCACAGGGGGCAAGAGACCCAGTACTTC
TRBV5-1	.	.	TRBJ1-4	CASSSDVGVVKLFF	TGCGCCAGCAGCTCGGACGTGGGGGTAGTAAAACTGTTTTTT
TRBV28	TRBD1	.	TRBJ2-7	CASRPPGQGAVYEQYF	TGTGCCAGCAGGCCTCCCGGACAGGGGGCGGTCTACGAGCAGTACTTC
TRBV28	TRBD1	.	TRBJ1-5	CASSTGGERYQPQHF	TGTGCCAGCAGTACAGGGGGAGAGAGGTATCAGCCCCAGCATTTT
TRBV9	.	.	TRBJ1-4	CASSGPPVAGGEKLFF	TGTGCCAGCAGCGGCCCCCCCGTGGCGGGTGGGGAAAAACTGTTTTTT
TRBV19	.	.	TRBJ1-2	CASRSLVGAYGYTF	TGTGCCAGTAGGTCCCTTGTAGGGGCCTATGGCTACACCTTC
TRBV19	.	few	TRBJ2-7	CASSSEPSYEQYF	TGTGCCAGTAGTAGCGAGCCTTCCTACGAGCAGTACTTC
TRBV14	.	.	TRBJ1-1	CASSIQGYTEAFF	TGTGCCAGCAGCATCCAGGGTTACACTGAAGCTTTCTTT
TRBV6-8	.	few	TRBJ1-2	CASSPRVGSAYGYTF	TGTGCCAGCAGTCCTCGTGTGGGGTCGGCCTATGGCTACACCTTC
TRBV29-1	TRBD1	.	TRBJ1-2	CSVPGDRAYGYTF	TGCAGCGTCCCAGGGGACAGGGCATATGGCTACACCTTC
TRBV6-1	TRBD1	.	TRBJ1-1	CASSEVMAGGTEAFF	TGTGCCAGCAGTGAAGTTATGGCAGGGGGAACTGAAGCTTTCTTT
TRBV19	.	few	TRBJ2-1	CASIPRGSYNEQFF	TGTGCCAGTATCCCCCGAGGGTCCTACAATGAGCAGTTCTTC
TRBV7-6	TRBD1	few	TRBJ1-3	CASTPTGGFGTIYF	TGTGCCAGCACCCCGACAGGGGGCTTCGGGACCATATATTTT
TRBV29-1	.	.	TRBJ2-1	CSVARRGYNEQFF	TGCAGCGTGGCGCGGAGGGGATACAATGAGCAGTTCTTC
TRBV25-1	.	.	TRBJ2-1	CASSAQGPPYNEQFF	TGTGCCAGCAGTGCACAGGGTCCCCCCTACAATGAGCAGTTCTTC
TRBV6-8	.	.	TRBJ1-1	CASSRQAFPNPTEAFF	TGTGCCAGCAGTCGACAGGCCTTCCCTAATCCCACTGAAGCTTTCTTT
TRBV2	.	few	TRBJ1-1	CAVGGMNTEAFF	TGTGCCGTCGGGGGGATGAACACTGAAGCTTTCTTT
TRBV6-8	TRBD2	medium-sized	TRBJ2-1	CASSYPLRGSGNYNEQFF	TGTGCCAGCAGTTACCCCCTTAGGGGTAGCGGGAATTACAATGAGCAGTTCTTC
TRBV29-1	TRBD1	.	TRBJ2-1	CSALTGSVNEQFF	TGCAGCGCCCTGACAGGGTCAGTTAATGAGCAGTTCTTC
TRBV9	.	.	TRBJ2-7	CASKTTSGKYEQYF	TGTGCCAGCAAAACAACCTCGGGGAAATACGAGCAGTACTTC
TRBV5-1	.	.	TRBJ2-2	CASSGGTNTGELFF	TGCGCCAGCAGCGGCGGAACGAACACCGGGGAGCTGTTTTTT
TRBV6-7	.	.	TRBJ2-7	CASSRVRGTTYEQYF	TGTGCCAGCTCTCGAGTGCGCGGAACCACCTACGAGCAGTACTTC